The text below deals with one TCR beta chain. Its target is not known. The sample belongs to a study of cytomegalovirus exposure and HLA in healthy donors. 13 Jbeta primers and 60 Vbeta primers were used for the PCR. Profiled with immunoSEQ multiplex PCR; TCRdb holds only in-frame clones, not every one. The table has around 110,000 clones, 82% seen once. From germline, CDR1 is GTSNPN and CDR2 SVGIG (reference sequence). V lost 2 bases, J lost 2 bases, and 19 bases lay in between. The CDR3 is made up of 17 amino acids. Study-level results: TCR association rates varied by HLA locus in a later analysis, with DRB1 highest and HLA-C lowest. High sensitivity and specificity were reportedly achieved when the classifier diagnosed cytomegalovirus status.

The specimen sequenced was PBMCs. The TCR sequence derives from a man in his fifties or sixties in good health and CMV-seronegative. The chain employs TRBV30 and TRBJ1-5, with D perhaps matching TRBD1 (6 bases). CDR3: CAWSPIPGAVGNQPQHF. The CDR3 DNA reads TGTGCCTGGAGTCCGATCCCAGGGGCGGTCGGCAATCAGCCCCAGCATTTT.